These 9 T cell receptor beta chains originate from one sample sequenced in a study of blood T cell repertoires in COVID-19. Clones were sequenced by immunoSEQ multiplex PCR, and TCRdb holds only the in-frame ones, with some missing. The sample holds 80,000 or so clones, approximately 82% seen once. The material sequenced was peripheral blood. The source of these receptors is a human donor in a cohort sampled during active COVID-19.

The rearrangement uses TRBV19 and TRBJ2-5; 8 bases line up with TRBD2. Germline values: CDR1 LNHDA, CDR2 SQIVND (reference sequence). The CDR3 has 12 amino acids. The J segment lost 4 bases and the V segment lost 6 bases, leaving 1 base of the junction unmatched. This CDR3 is CASRAGGETQYF. As DNA, the CDR3 is TGTGCCAGTAGGGCGGGGGGAGAGACCCAGTACTTC.

This clone occurred once. The chain has TRBV6-2 or TRBV6-3 and TRBJ2-7; 11 nucleotides agree with TRBD1. V trimming: 5 bases; J trimming: 5 bases; junction bases outside the gene matches: 5. The CDR3 sequence is 14 residues long. Per germline, CDR1 MNHEY and CDR2 SVGEGT. As DNA, the CDR3 is TGTGCCAGCAGTAAGGACAGGGGGCTTGACGAGCAGTACTTC. Its protein is CASSKDRGLDEQYF.

The rearrangement uses TRBV25-1 and TRBJ1-1; 9 bases agree with TRBD1. In germline, CDR1 is MGHDK, CDR2 SYGVNS. The CDR3 is 14 amino acids. V lost 4 bases to trimming and J lost 4 bases; unmatched junction nucleotides: 4. The CDR3 sequence is CASSGGTGFTEAFF. CDR3 coding DNA: TGTGCCAGCAGTGGGGGGACAGGGTTCACTGAAGCTTTCTTT.

V and J are TRBV7-9 and TRBJ1-1; 7 nucleotides match TRBD1. With 5 bases clipped from V and 2 bases from J, the junction kept 5 bases outside the gene matches. CDR3 length: 14 residues. Germline V gene data show CDR1 as SEHNR and CDR2 as FQNEAQ (reference sequence). CDR3 in amino acids: CASSQQGSNTEAFF. The CDR3 bases are TGTGCCAGCAGCCAACAGGGGTCTAACACTGAAGCTTTCTTT.

This clone has a handful of counts. The chain couples TRBV7-2 to TRBJ2-5, with TRBD2 matching 7 bases. V was pared by 5 bases and J by 2 bases, with 8 bases of the junction left unmatched. This CDR3 is 15 amino acids long. The germline CDR1 and CDR2 sequences are SGHTA and FQGNSA. In nucleotides, the CDR3 is TGTGCCAGCAGCCGTTCGTGGGGGGGGCAAGAGACCCAGTACTTC. It yields the protein CASSRSWGGQETQYF.

The chain combines TRBV5-1 with TRBJ2-1, with 7 bases lining up with TRBD1. Losses at the gene ends were 1 base for V and 7 bases for J; bases not matched to a gene: 8. The CDR3 is made up of 15 amino acids. Looked up from germline, CDR1 is SGHRS and CDR2 is YFSETQ. CDR3 region: CASSLFEGARNEQFF. In DNA, the CDR3 is TGCGCCAGCAGCTTGTTTGAGGGGGCAAGGAATGAGCAGTTCTTC.

The chain is built from TRBV6-6 and TRBJ1-5; D may be TRBD1 (6 bases). Trimming removed 4 bases from V and 0 bases from J, with 13 bases in between. The germline gives CDR1 MNHNY, CDR2 SVGAGI (reference sequence). The CDR3 extends over 16 amino acids. As DNA, the CDR3 is TGTGCCAGCAGTTCTTGGACAGAAGATAGCAATCAGCCCCAGCATTTT. It translates to CASSSWTEDSNQPQHF.

The chain uses TRBV20-1 and TRBJ2-3; TRBD1 aligns across 11 bases. The trim removed 5 bases at V and 15 bases at J, leaving 7 bases unmatched. This CDR3 comprises 11 residues. The germline gives CDR1 DFQATT, CDR2 SNEGSKA (reference sequence). CDR3 loop: CSAPGQGALYF. CDR3 sequence (DNA): TGCAGTGCTCCAGGACAGGGGGCCCTCTATTTT.

The rearrangement joins TRBV14 to TRBJ1-2, with D perhaps matching TRBD1 (5 bases). Germline loops: CDR1 SGHDN, CDR2 FVKESK. Trimming left V 4 bases short and J 6 bases short, with 12 bases between. The CDR3 totals 13 residues. In nucleotides, the CDR3 is TGTGCCAGCAGCCTCATGCAGGGTAATGGCTACACCTTC. Its protein is CASSLMQGNGYTF.